This TCR beta chain was sequenced during a study of cytomegalovirus exposure and HLA in healthy donors. Points from the study as a whole: Across all donors, roughly uniform sequencing depth was an assumption of the presence/absence analyses. Several of the most significant clusters appeared, in a later analysis, to be linked to common viral pathogens. TCR beta chain V- and J-gene trimming was linked, in a later analysis, to a missense variant in DCLRE1C.

About this clone: What it binds is not known. One junction end does not reproduce the germline sequence, and a read error may be involved.

Germline V gene sequence: CDR1 MGHRA, CDR2 YSYEKL. The CDR3 loop spans 14 amino acids. PCR employed 60 Vbeta and 13 Jbeta primers. Sequencing used immunoSEQ multiplex PCR; TCRdb keeps in-frame clones, though not all of them. The sample yields around 170,000 clones, about 72% seen once. The study sampled nominally healthy donors, though unrecorded immune exposures were likely. The sequence came from a girl aged 5-17 years in good health and CMV-seronegative. V and J are TRBV4-1 and TRBJ1-3, with D unclear. Sequencing was done on a sample of PBMCs. This chain's CDR3 is CASSRLAAGNAIYF. The CDR3 nucleotides are TGCGCCAGCAGCCGTCTCGCGGCTGGAAACGCCATATATTTT.